This T cell receptor (beta chain) was documented in a study of blood T cells in healthy people across ages. Study-wide results and limits: Whereas aged donors had fewer naive CD4+ cells, long-lived donors had more of them and higher diversity. In the absence of known donor CMV status, changes in expanded clonotypes were possibly confounded.

Primed by a sample-barcoded 5' primer and a J-beta primer mix, a second PCR proceeded for about 6 to 12 cycles. MiXCR, applied by TCRdb to the 5' RACE reads, yields one record per CDR3 protein. The sample yields about 650,000 distinct CDR3 sequences, about 30% seen once. Details on this clonotype: Its antigen is as yet unknown. At one of its ends the junction is not consistent with the germline gene, which may arise from a read error.

Researchers report isolating at least 6 million PBMCs per sample. The CDR3 extends over 16 amino acids. Germline V gene lookup returns CDR1 MNHNS and CDR2 SASEGT. The chain has TRBV6-1 and TRBJ2-1, with TRBD2 identical over 7 bases. Sequences were obtained from blood. The clonotype comes from a woman of 80 years or more in good health. The CDR3 nucleotides read TGTGCCGGCAGTGAAGCGCTAGTGGGGGGGTACAATGAGCAGTTCTTC. Its translation: CAGSEALVGGYNEQFF.